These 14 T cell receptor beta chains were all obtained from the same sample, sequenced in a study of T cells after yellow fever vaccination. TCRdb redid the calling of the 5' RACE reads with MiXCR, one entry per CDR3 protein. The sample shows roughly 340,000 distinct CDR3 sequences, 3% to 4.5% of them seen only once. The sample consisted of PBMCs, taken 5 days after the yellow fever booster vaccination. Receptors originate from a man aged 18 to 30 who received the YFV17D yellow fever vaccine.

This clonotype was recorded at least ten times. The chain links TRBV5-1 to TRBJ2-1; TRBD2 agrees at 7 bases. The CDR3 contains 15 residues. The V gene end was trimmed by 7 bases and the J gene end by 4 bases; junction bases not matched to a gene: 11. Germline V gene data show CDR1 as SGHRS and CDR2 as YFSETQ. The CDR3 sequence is CASSREGLEYNEQFF. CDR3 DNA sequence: TGCGCCAGCTCAAGGGAGGGGCTAGAGTACAATGAGCAGTTCTTC. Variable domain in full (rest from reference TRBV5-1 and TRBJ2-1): KAGVTQTPRYLIKTRGQQVTLSCSPISGHRSVSWYQQTPGQGLQFLFEYFSETQRNKGNFPGRFSGRQFSNSRSEMNVSTLELGDSALYLCASSREGLEYNEQFFGPGTRLTVL.

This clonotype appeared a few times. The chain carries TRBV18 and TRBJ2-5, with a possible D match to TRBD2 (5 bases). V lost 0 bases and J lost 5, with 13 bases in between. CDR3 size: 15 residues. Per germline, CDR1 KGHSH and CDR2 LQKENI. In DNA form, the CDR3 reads TGTGCCAGCTCACCACCGGTCGGGGTGCGGGAGACCCAGTACTTC. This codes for CASSPPVGVRETQYF.

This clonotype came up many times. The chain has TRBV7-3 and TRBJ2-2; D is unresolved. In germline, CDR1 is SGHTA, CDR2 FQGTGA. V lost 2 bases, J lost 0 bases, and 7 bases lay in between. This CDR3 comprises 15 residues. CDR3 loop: CASSLLGTNTGELFF. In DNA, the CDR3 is TGTGCCAGCAGCTTACTGGGGACGAACACCGGGGAGCTGTTTTTT.

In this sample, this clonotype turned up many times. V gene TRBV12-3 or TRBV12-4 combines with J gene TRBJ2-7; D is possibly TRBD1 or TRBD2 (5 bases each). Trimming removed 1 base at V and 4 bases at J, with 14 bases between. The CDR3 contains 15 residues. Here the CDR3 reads CASSLGQAGGYEQYF. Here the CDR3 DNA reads TGTGCCAGCAGTTTAGGGCAGGCTGGGGGTTACGAGCAGTACTTC.

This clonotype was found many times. Here the CDR3 reads CASSLTGTVYEQYF. The CDR3 coding sequence is TGTGCCAGCAGCTTAACCGGGACAGTCTACGAGCAGTACTTC. This chain links TRBV7-9 with TRBJ2-7, with 7 nucleotides matching TRBD1. Germline V lookup: CDR1 SEHNR, CDR2 FQNEAQ (reference sequence). Losses at the gene ends were 2 bases for V and 3 bases for J; bases not matched to a gene: 4. The CDR3 runs 14 residues.

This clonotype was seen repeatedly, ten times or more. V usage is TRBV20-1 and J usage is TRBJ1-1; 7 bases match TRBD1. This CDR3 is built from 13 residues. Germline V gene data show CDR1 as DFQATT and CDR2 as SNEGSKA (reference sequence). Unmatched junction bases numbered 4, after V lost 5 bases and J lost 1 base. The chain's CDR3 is CSAGGQPNTEAFF. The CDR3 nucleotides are TGCAGTGCTGGGGGACAGCCGAACACTGAAGCTTTCTTT.

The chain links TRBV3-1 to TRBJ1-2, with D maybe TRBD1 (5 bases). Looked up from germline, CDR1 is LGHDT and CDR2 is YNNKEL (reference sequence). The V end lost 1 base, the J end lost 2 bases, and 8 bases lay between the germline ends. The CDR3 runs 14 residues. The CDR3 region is CASSQGSGNYGYTF. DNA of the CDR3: TGTGCCAGCAGCCAAGGATCAGGGAACTATGGCTACACCTTC.

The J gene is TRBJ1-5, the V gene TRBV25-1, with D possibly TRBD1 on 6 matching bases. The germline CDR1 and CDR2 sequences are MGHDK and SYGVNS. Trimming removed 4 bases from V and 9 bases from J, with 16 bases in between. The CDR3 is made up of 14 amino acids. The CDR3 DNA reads TGTGCCAGCAGTGTGGTCGGGGGCGATGGGCCCCAGCATTTT. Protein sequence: CASSVVGGDGPQHF.

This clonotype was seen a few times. CDR3 sequence reads: CASSYRVRDTEAFF. DNA of the CDR3: TGTGCCAGCAGTTATCGTGTTAGGGACACTGAAGCTTTCTTT. This rearrangement joins TRBV28 to TRBJ1-1; D uncertain. With 4 bases removed from V and 3 bases from J, the gap between germline ends came to 12 bases. Per the germline V gene, CDR1 is MDHEN and CDR2 is SYDVKM. This CDR3 is built from 14 residues.

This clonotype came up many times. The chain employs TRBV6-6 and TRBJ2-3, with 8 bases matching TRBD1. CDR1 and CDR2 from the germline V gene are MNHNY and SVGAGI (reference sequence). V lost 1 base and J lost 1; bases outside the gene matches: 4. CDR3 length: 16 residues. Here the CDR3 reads CASSYFHRGGTDTQYF. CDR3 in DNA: TGTGCCAGCAGTTACTTTCACAGGGGGGGCACAGATACGCAGTATTTT.

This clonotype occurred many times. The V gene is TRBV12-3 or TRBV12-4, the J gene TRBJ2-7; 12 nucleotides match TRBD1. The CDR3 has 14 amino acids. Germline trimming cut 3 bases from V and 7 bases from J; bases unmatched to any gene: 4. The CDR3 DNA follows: TGTGCCAGCAGTTTGGGACAGGGGGCGCGGGAGCAGTACGTC. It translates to CASSLGQGAREQYV.

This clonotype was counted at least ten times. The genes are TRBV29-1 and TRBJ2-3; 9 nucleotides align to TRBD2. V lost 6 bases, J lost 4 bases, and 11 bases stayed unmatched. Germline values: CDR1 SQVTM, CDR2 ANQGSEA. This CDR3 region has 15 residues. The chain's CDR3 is CSVATLAGRADTQYF. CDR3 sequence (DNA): TGCAGCGTCGCAACCCTAGCGGGGAGGGCAGATACGCAGTATTTT.

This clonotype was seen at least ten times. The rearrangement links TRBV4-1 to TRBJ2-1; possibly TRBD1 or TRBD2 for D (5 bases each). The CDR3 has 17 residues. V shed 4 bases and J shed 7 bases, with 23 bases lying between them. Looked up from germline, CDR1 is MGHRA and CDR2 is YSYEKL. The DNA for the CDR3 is TGCGCCAGCAGCCTCACACCGGGACCAACATCGGGGAATGAGCAGTTCTTC. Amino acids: CASSLTPGPTSGNEQFF.

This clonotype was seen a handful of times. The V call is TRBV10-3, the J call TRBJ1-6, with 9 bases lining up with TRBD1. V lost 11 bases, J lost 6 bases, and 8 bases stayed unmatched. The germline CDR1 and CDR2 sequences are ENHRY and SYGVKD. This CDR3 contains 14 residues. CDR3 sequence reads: CASRRDRANSPLHF. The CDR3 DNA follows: TGTGCCTCCCGGAGGGACAGGGCTAATTCACCCCTCCACTTT.